This record concerns one TCR beta chain sequence. This entry belongs to a study of blood T cell repertoires in COVID-19. Looking at the study overall: T cells, B-cell-depleted T cells, or PBMCs supplied cDNA or gDNA.

V lost 2 bases to trimming and J lost 5 bases, with 10 bases between them. Germline-derived CDR1 and CDR2 are SGHAT and FQNNGV. The CDR3 sequence is 14 residues long. Study members were between about 18 and 100 years old and lived in around 24 US regions. Symptom resolution, clearance, or two negative PCRs marked donors in Cohort 3 as recovered. In the authors' workflow: Cell counts per sample came from amplifying reference gene primers. TCRdb's copy holds only in-frame clones and misses some; the assay was immunoSEQ multiplex PCR. Clonal size and the V and J genes are those of that table, whereas D and trimming came from the DNA. This sample has roughly 290,000 clones; 70% to 90% occur once, and the top ten carry about 5.7%.

This chain joins TRBV11-2 and TRBJ2-1; tentative D call: TRBD1 (5 bases). The clonotype originates from a middle-aged woman who had recovered from COVID-19. The specimen sequenced was PBMCs or T cells enriched from blood (not recorded which). The chain's CDR3 is CASSLSAGHNEQFF. CDR3 bases: TGTGCCAGCAGCTTAAGCGCAGGGCACAATGAGCAGTTCTTC.